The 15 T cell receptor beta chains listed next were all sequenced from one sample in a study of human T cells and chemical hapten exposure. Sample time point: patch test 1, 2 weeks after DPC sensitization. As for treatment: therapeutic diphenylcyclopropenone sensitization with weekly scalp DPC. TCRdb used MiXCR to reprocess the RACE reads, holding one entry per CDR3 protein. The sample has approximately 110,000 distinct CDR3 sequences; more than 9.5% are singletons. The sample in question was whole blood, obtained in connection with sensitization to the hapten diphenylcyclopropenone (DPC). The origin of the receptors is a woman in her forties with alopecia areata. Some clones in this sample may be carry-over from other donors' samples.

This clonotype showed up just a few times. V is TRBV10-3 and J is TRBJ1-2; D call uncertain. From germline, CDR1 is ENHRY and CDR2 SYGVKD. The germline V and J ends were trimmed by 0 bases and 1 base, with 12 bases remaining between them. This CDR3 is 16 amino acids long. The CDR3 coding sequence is TGTGCCATCAGTGAGTCGGGCGGGGATTTTAACTATGGCTACACCTTC. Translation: CAISESGGDFNYGYTF.

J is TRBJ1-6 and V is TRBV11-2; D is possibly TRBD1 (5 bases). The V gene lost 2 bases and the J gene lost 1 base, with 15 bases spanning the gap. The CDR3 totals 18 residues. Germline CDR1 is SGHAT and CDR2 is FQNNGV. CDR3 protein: CASSLSRGGGSYNSPLHF. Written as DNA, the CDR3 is TGTGCCAGCAGCTTAAGTAGGGGAGGTGGTTCCTATAATTCACCCCTCCACTTT. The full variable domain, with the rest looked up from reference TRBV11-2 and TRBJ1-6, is EAGVAQSPRYKIIEKRQSVAFWCNPISGHATLYWYQQILGQGPKLLIQFQNNGVVDDSQLPKDRFSAERLKGVDSTLKIQPAKLEDSAVYLCASSLSRGGGSYNSPLHFGNGTRLTVT.

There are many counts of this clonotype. The CDR3 is CSARDGTSGRSRETQYF. The CDR3 nucleotides are TGCAGTGCTAGAGATGGGACTAGCGGGAGGTCGCGGGAGACCCAGTACTTC. This sequence joins TRBV20-1 and TRBJ2-5; 15 bases agree with TRBD2. Germline trimming cut 0 bases from V and 5 bases from J; bases unmatched to any gene: 7. Germline assignment: CDR1 DFQATT and CDR2 SNEGSKA (reference sequence). The length of the CDR3 is 17 residues.

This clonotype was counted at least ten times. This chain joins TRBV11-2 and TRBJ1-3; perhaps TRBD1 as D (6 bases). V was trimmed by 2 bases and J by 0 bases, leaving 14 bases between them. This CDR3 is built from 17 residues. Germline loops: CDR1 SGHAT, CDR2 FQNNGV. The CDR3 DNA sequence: TGTGCCAGCAGCTTAACACGGACAGCCAGCTCTGGAAACACCATATATTTT. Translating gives CASSLTRTASSGNTIYF.

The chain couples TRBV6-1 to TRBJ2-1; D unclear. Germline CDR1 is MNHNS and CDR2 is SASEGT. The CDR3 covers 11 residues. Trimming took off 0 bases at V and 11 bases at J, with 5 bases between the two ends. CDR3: CASSEALKQFF. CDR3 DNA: TGTGCCAGCAGTGAAGCCCTTAAGCAGTTCTTC.

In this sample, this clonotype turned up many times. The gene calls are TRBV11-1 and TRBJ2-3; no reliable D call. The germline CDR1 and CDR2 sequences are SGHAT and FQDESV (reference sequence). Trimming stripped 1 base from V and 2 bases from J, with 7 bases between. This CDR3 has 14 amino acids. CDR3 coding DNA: TGTGCCAGCAGCTTAGGCGGAGCCACAGATACGCAGTATTTT. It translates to CASSLGGATDTQYF.

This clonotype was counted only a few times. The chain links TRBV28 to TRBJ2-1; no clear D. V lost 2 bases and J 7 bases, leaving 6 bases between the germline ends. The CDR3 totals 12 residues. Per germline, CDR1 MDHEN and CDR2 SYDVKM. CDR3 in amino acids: CASSLGWNEQFF. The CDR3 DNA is TGTGCCAGCAGTTTAGGGTGGAATGAGCAGTTCTTC.

The CDR3 reads CASFRVSQTTDTQYF. The CDR3, as DNA: TGTGCCAGCTTCAGGGTTTCTCAAACCACAGATACGCAGTATTTT. The rearrangement links TRBV5-6 to TRBJ2-3; a possible D gene is TRBD1 (5 bases). CDR3 size: 15 residues. Trimming stripped 7 bases from V and 2 bases from J, with 17 bases between. The V gene's germline CDR1 is SGHDT and CDR2 YYEEEE.

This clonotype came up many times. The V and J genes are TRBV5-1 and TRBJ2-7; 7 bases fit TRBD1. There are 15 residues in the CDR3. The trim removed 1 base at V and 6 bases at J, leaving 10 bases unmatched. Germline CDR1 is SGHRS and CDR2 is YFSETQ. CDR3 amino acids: CASSLQVGTAPEQYF. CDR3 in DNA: TGCGCCAGCAGCTTGCAGGTAGGGACAGCACCCGAGCAGTACTTC.

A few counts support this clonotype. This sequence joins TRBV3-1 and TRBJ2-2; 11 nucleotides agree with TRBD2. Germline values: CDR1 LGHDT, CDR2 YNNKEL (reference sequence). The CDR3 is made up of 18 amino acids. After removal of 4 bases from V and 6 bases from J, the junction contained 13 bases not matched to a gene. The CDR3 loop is CASSPGRLAGNLAGELFF. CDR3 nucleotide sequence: TGTGCCAGCAGCCCAGGGCGACTAGCGGGAAATCTGGCCGGGGAGCTGTTTTTT.

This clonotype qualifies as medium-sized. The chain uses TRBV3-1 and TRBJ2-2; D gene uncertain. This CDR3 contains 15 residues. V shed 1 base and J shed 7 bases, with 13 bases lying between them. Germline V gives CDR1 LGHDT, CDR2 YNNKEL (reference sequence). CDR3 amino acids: CASSQGRDVDGELFF. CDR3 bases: TGTGCCAGCAGCCAAGGCAGAGATGTCGACGGGGAGCTGTTTTTT. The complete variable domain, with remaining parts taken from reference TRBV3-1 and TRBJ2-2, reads DTAVSQTPKYLVTQMGNDKSIKCEQNLGHDTMYWYKQDSKKFLKIMFSYNNKELIINETVPNRFSPKSPDKAHLNLHINSLELGDSAVYFCASSQGRDVDGELFFGEGSRLTVL.

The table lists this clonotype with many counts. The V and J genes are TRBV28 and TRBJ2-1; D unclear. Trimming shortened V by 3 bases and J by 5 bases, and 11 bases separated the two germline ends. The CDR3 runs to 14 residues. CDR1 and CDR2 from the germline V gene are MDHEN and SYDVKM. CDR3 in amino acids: CASSFGLSHNEQFF. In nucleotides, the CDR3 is TGTGCCAGCAGTTTTGGGCTATCCCACAATGAGCAGTTCTTC.

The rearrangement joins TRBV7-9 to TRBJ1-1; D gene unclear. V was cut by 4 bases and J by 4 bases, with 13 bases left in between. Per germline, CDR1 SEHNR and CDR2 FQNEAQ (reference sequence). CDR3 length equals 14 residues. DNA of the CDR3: TGTGCCAGCAGCTGGTCCACGCGACCCACTGAAGCTTTCTTT. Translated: CASSWSTRPTEAFF.

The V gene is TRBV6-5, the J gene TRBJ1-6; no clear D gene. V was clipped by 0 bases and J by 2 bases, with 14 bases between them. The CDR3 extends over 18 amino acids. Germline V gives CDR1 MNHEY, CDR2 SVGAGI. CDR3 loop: CASSYSGRAEPYNSPLHF. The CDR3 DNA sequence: TGTGCCAGCAGTTACTCTGGGAGGGCCGAGCCCTATAATTCACCCCTCCACTTT.

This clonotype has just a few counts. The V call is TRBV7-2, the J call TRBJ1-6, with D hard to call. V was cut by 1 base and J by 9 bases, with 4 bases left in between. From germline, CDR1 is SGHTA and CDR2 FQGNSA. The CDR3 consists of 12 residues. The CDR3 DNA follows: TGTGCCAGCAGCTTAGAATCTTCACCCCTCCACTTT. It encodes CASSLESSPLHF.